This TCR beta chain is drawn from a study of blood T cell repertoires in COVID-19 (dated by TCRdb to 2018 to 2020). Broadly, across the study: Samples from collaborators originated in the United States, Italy and Spain and spanned both the acute and convalescent phases of COVID-19. The repertoires were released in a freely available public database meant as a resource for research on the immune response to SARS-CoV-2. HLA class I and class II types, where available, came from metadata supplied by the sample provider rather than from assay-based typing. Samples came from the ongoing ImmuneRACE study (first 160 participants) plus 1,254 subjects from 6 global collaborators. Deeply sampled blood TCRbeta repertoires from subjects exposed to, actively infected with, or recovered from COVID-19 were included in the dataset. Sample metadata almost always included a de-identified subject ID, COVID-19 status, age in years and sex. The prospective study material was composed of cDNA or gDNA derived from T cells, B-cell-depleted T cells, or PBMCs. Study-wide conclusions, independent of this receptor: Clinical and demographic metadata were provided uncurated, with the amount varying by source and participant.

The germline ends are 10 bases apart after V is trimmed by 4 bases and J by 1 base. CDR1 and CDR2 were assigned from the germline V gene as SGHTA and FQGTGA. Its CDR3 holds 14 amino acids, cysteine through phenylalanine. This entry keeps only the CDR3 DNA: 42 bases, framed from base 1. This clone occurred a few times. What this receptor recognizes is not known. No base quality information exists; no much larger clone differs at one position. Collaborating institutions collected whole blood in K2EDTA tubes following their own protocols. For TCRbeta analysis, collaborator samples were shipped as frozen whole blood, as isolated PBMCs, or as DNA extracted from either sample type. The immunoSEQ Assay, a bias-controlled multiplex PCR, was used to amplify TCRbeta CDR3 regions from genomic DNA. For the original study's pipeline: Within the assay, amplification of reference gene primers was used to estimate how many nucleated cells each sample contained. To quantify the absolute abundance of each unique TCRbeta CDR3 rearrangement, sequence reads were collapsed and filtered. For each sample, productive Simpson clonality was calculated as the square root of Simpson's diversity index over productive rearrangements. This immuneACCESS table, as held by TCRdb, lists in-frame sequences with V and J called but not all clones. Of the missing ones, under half trace to an unresolved V gene in checked studies; the others have no known cause. The V and J calls and clone size are taken from that table; D and trimming were inferred from the DNA. In this sample the table shows roughly 12,000 clones, roughly four fifths of which occur a single time. 35% to 55% of the sample goes to the ten largest clones.

The sequenced material came from peripheral blood. The sequence is built from TRBV7-3 and TRBJ2-5, with a tentative D gene TRBD1 over 6 matching bases. This sequence was found in an elderly man with acute or convalescent COVID-19. In nucleotides, the sequence is TGTGCCAGCAGCTCAGGACAGCCCCAAGAGACCCAGTACTTC. It translates as CASSSGQPQETQYF. With all but the CDR3 taken from the reference TRBV7-3 and TRBJ2-5 genes, the full variable domain is: GAGVSQTPSNKVTEKGKYVELRCDPISGHTALYWYRQSLGQGPEFLIYFQGTGAADDSGLPNDRFFAVRPEGSVSTLKIQRTERGDSAVYLCASSSGQPQETQYFGPGTRLLVL.